The following is a TCR beta chain sequence with its context. What it binds is unknown. Production of TCR cDNA was by 5'RACE template switching, which also added a universal primer site and UMIs. TCRdb reprocessed the 5' RACE reads via MiXCR and lists one record per CDR3 protein. The sample carries more than 450,000 distinct CDR3 sequences, about a fifth recorded once. The sample originates from a study of T cells after yellow fever vaccination. As for the study in general: Fractions of limited cellularity were prepared by means of SMART-Seq v4 Ultra Low Input. Points from the study as a whole: Boosting was followed by the reappearance of most primary-vaccination clones (just under 97% CD4, about 89% CD8).

Germline CDR1 and CDR2: SGHTA and FQGNSA. Trimming left V 5 bases short and J 6 bases short, with 13 bases between. The length of the CDR3 is 14 residues. The sequence was obtained from a man between 18 and 29 years old who received the YFV17D yellow fever vaccine. This specimen consisted of PBMCs, obtained less than 25 days after the first yellow fever vaccination. V is TRBV7-2 and J is TRBJ2-2; possibly TRBD2 for D (6 bases). CDR3 sequence (DNA): TGTGCCAGCAGCCCGACTAGGTCGGCCGGGGAGCTGTTTTTT. Amino acid sequence: CASSPTRSAGELFF.